A selection of T cell receptor beta chains follows, all from one sample in a study of blood T cell repertoires in COVID-19. Clones were read by immunoSEQ multiplex PCR, and TCRdb kept only the in-frame ones, dropping some. The sample comprises approximately 160,000 clones, about 85% of which are singletons, and about 1.2% rests with the top ten. Sequencing used peripheral blood. Receptor source: a man aged 60 to 75 who had recovered from COVID-19. Each CDR3 is given with its conserved first and last residue. A D gene is named only where the DNA matches it firmly. Not every row has a clone size; where given, it reads once, few, many or a size class.

-	TRBV28	TRBJ1-2	TRBD1	TGTGCCAGCAGGGTCGGACAGGAGTATGGCTACACCTTC	CASRVGQEYGYTF
-	TRBV5-4	TRBJ1-1	TRBD1	TGTGCCAGCAGCCCTAAACAGGGGGTGAACACTGAAGCTTTCTTT	CASSPKQGVNTEAFF
-	TRBV4-1	TRBJ2-2	-	TGCGCCAGCAGCCAAGTGGGCACCCCTTCCGGGGAGCTGTTTTTT	CASSQVGTPSGELFF
-	TRBV27	TRBJ2-7	TRBD1	TGTGCCAGCAGTTTATCGAGTGGGACAGTCCCGGCCGAGCAGTACTTC	CASSLSSGTVPAEQYF
-	TRBV2	TRBJ1-4	-	TGTGCCAGCAAGCCGACAGGCTTTAATGAAAAACTGTTTTTT	CASKPTGFNEKLFF
-	TRBV12-3/TRBV12-4	TRBJ1-4	-	TGTGCCAGCAGTTTCCTGGAAAAACTGTTTTTT	CASSFLEKLFF
-	TRBV5-1	TRBJ2-3	TRBD1	TGCGCCAGCAGCTTAACAGGGGGCCCAGATACGCAGTATTTT	CASSLTGGPDTQYF
-	TRBV7-9	TRBJ1-2	-	TGTGCCAGCATCCTCGGTGGGAGTAACTATGGCTACACCTTC	CASILGGSNYGYTF
-	TRBV27	TRBJ1-5	-	TGTGCCAGCAGTTTCGGGCAGGGAGGTCAGCCCCAGCATTTT	CASSFGQGGQPQHF
-	TRBV27	TRBJ1-1	TRBD1	TGTGCCAGCAGTCCCCGCCGGGACAGTCAGAACACTGAAGCTTTCTTT	CASSPRRDSQNTEAFF
many	TRBV4-1	TRBJ1-4	-	TGCGCCAGCAGCCAAAAGGGGGATGAAAAACTGTTTTTT	CASSQKGDEKLFF
once	TRBV14	TRBJ1-2	-	TGTGCCAGCAGCCAAGCCCCGGGGTGGCCTAACTATGGCTACACCTTC	CASSQAPGWPNYGYTF
once	TRBV20-1	TRBJ1-1	-	TGCAGTGCTAGTCTGGCCGGTCGACCGGGTGAAGCTTTCTTT	CSASLAGRPGEAFF
few	TRBV10-3	TRBJ2-1	-	TGTGCCATCTCAGGGGAGGGAAGCTCCTACAATGAGCAGTTCTTC	CAISGEGSSYNEQFF
-	TRBV29-1	TRBJ2-3	TRBD1	TGCAGCGTTGATGGGCGCCGATGGACAGGGGGCCCCGATACGCAGTATTTT	CSVDGRRWTGGPDTQYF
-	TRBV7-7	TRBJ2-5	TRBD1	TGTGCTAGCAGCACAGGGGAAGAGACCCAGTACTTC	CASSTGEETQYF
-	TRBV5-1	TRBJ1-6	TRBD1	TGCGCCAGCAGGAGGGACAGGGGGGATTCTAATTCACCCCTCCACTTT	CASRRDRGDSNSPLHF
-	TRBV24-1	TRBJ2-6	TRBD1	TGTGCCACCAGTGATCCCTCTAGGGGACAGGGGGCTTCTGGGGCCAACGTCCTGACTTTC	CATSDPSRGQGASGANVLTF
-	TRBV6-5	TRBJ1-2	-	TGTGCCAGCAGTTACTCGTCGCAGTATGGCTACACCTTC	CASSYSSQYGYTF
once	TRBV7-6	TRBJ2-7	-	TGTGCCAGCAGAACCCGCGGGACGGGTTTTTACTACGAGCAGTACTTC	CASRTRGTGFYYEQYF
-	TRBV24-1	TRBJ2-7	TRBD1	TGTGCCACCAGTGATCCGGGACAGGGAGATCACGAGCAGTACTTC	CATSDPGQGDHEQYF
-	TRBV9	TRBJ1-2	TRBD1	TGTGCCAGCAGCGTCTTACAGGGGGCAGGGGTGTCTGATGGCTACACCTTC	CASSVLQGAGVSDGYTF
-	TRBV4-1	TRBJ2-7	TRBD2	TGCGCCAGCAGCCAACACTCCGGGACTAGCGGGTACGAGCAGTACTTC	CASSQHSGTSGYEQYF
few	TRBV6-2/TRBV6-3	TRBJ2-5	-	TGTGCCAGCAGTTACGGGCGGGGTCGAGAGACCCAGTACTTC	CASSYGRGRETQYF
-	TRBV7-2	TRBJ1-3	-	TGTGCCAGCAGCTTAGGCGGGGATGGAAACACCATATATTTT	CASSLGGDGNTIYF
once	TRBV6-5	TRBJ1-4	TRBD1	TGTGCCAGCAAGGGGAGACAGGGGCTGGAAAAACTGTTTTTT	CASKGRQGLEKLFF
-	TRBV19	TRBJ2-7	-	TGTGCCAGTAGTCCGCCGAGCTCCTACGAGCAGTACTTC	CASSPPSSYEQYF
few	TRBV10-3	TRBJ1-1	TRBD1	TGTGCCATCAGTGAGTCGGACAGGCAAATTAGGGGTAGGAACACTGAAGCTTTCTTT	CAISESDRQIRGRNTEAFF
few	TRBV5-1	TRBJ2-2	-	TGCGCCAGCAGCTTGAAAAGGAGTGGCGGGAACACCGGGGAGCTGTTTTTT	CASSLKRSGGNTGELFF
-	TRBV4-1	TRBJ1-6	-	TGCGCCAGCAGCCAAGTTTACACAGGAAATAATTCACCCCTCCACTTT	CASSQVYTGNNSPLHF
-	TRBV3-1/TRBV3-2	TRBJ2-5	-	TGTGCCAGCAGCCAAGATCCCAGGGGTCCTCTACAAGAGACCCAGTACTTC	CASSQDPRGPLQETQYF
-	TRBV18	TRBJ2-5	-	TGTGCCAGCTCACCACCGGCTGGGGGAGGAGAGACCCAGTACTTC	CASSPPAGGGETQYF
-	TRBV6-2/TRBV6-3	TRBJ1-5	TRBD1	TGTGCCAGCAGTTACTCTGGGACAGGGGATCAGCCCCAGCATTTT	CASSYSGTGDQPQHF
-	TRBV3-1/TRBV3-2	TRBJ2-7	-	TGTGCCAGCAGCCATGGGGGGAGCTACGAGCAGTACTTC	CASSHGGSYEQYF
-	TRBV27	TRBJ2-4	TRBD1	TGTGCCAGCAGTTCCTGGGGGGGACAGGGTGCCAAAAACATTCAGTACTTC	CASSSWGGQGAKNIQYF
few	TRBV5-1	TRBJ1-1	-	TGCGCCAGCAGCTTGCTCGGGAGCAGGAACACTGAAGCTTTCTTT	CASSLLGSRNTEAFF
-	TRBV6-2/TRBV6-3	TRBJ1-1	-	TGTGCCAGCAGTTACCCTCGGGAGACGAACACTGAAGCTTTCTTT	CASSYPRETNTEAFF
-	TRBV5-1	TRBJ2-7	TRBD1	TGCGCCAGCAGTTTTGACGGGACAGTTAACTACGAGCAGTACTTC	CASSFDGTVNYEQYF
-	TRBV6-4	TRBJ1-2	-	TGTGCCAGCAGTGACTCAGCTAAGGGGTCAGGGGAGTACTATGGCTACACCTTC	CASSDSAKGSGEYYGYTF
-	TRBV13	TRBJ2-7	-	TGTGCCAGCAGCCTCGGTGGTGTCGAGCAGTACTTC	CASSLGGVEQYF
-	TRBV6-5	TRBJ2-2	TRBD2	TGTGCCAGCAGTTTCCGTCGGGGGGTCGGGGAGCTGTTTTTT	CASSFRRGVGELFF
-	TRBV7-9	TRBJ2-4	TRBD1	TGTGCCAGCAGCTTCGGACAGGGAAAAAACATTCAGTACTTC	CASSFGQGKNIQYF
-	TRBV6-2/TRBV6-3	TRBJ1-5	-	TGTGCCAGCAGTAAGGGCACACGGGACAATCAGCCCCAGCATTTT	CASSKGTRDNQPQHF
few	TRBV4-2	TRBJ1-5	-	TGTGCCAGCAGTCCAGATTCCTCGAATCAGCCCCAGCATTTT	CASSPDSSNQPQHF
-	TRBV11-1	TRBJ2-6	-	TGTGCCAGCAGCTTATTAAAAGGAGGTGGGGCCAACGTCCTGACTTTC	CASSLLKGGGANVLTF
-	TRBV25-1	TRBJ2-5	TRBD2	TGTGCCAGCAGTGAATCTGGCGGGGGGGCTCTAGAGACCCAGTACTTC	CASSESGGGALETQYF
-	TRBV3-1/TRBV3-2	TRBJ2-7	-	TGTGCCAGCAGCGTCGACAGGAGCTCCTACGAGCAGTACTTC	CASSVDRSSYEQYF
few	TRBV27	TRBJ1-1	-	TGTGCCAGCAGTAACCCAGGGGCGGCCGACACTGAAGCTTTCTTT	CASSNPGAADTEAFF
-	TRBV19	TRBJ2-6	TRBD2	TGTGCCAGCGGGAGGGCAGGGGTGTCTGGGGCCAACGTCCTGACTTTC	CASGRAGVSGANVLTF
once	TRBV3-1/TRBV3-2	TRBJ1-2	-	TGTGCCAGCAGCCAAAACCCGACAGGAGCTGGGAAGGGCTACACCTTC	CASSQNPTGAGKGYTF
-	TRBV4-2	TRBJ2-7	-	TGTGCCAGCAGCCAAGCAAACACCGGGGGTTACGAGCAGTACTTC	CASSQANTGGYEQYF